This T cell receptor (beta chain) was observed in a study of post-analysis software for immune sequencing data. Study-wide points: Elevated frequency relative to controls characterized roughly 5 TRBV segments in patients, TRBV5-6, TRBV5-1 and TRBV20-1 among them.

Germline V gene lookup returns CDR1 KGHDR and CDR2 SFDVKD. Deletions cut 7 bases from V and 1 base from J, with 9 bases between. CDR3 length: 13 residues. Sequencing libraries made from TCR beta cDNA carried unique molecular identifiers. Starting from roughly 1 to 10 million T cells, the study yielded 500,000 or so cDNA molecules. From the PCR reads, TCRdb called clonotypes with MiXCR, one entry per CDR3 protein. The sample records hundreds of thousands of distinct CDR3 sequences, just under 30% being singletons. Comments on this clonotype: The antigen is unknown.

The sample consisted of blood. The V and J genes are TRBV24-1 and TRBJ2-5; tentative D call: TRBD1 (6 bases). This clonotype was obtained from a girl under 18 with multiple sclerosis. The CDR3 DNA reads TGTGCCACCAGAGCACAGGGCCAAGAGACCCAGTACTTC. Translating it yields CATRAQGQETQYF.